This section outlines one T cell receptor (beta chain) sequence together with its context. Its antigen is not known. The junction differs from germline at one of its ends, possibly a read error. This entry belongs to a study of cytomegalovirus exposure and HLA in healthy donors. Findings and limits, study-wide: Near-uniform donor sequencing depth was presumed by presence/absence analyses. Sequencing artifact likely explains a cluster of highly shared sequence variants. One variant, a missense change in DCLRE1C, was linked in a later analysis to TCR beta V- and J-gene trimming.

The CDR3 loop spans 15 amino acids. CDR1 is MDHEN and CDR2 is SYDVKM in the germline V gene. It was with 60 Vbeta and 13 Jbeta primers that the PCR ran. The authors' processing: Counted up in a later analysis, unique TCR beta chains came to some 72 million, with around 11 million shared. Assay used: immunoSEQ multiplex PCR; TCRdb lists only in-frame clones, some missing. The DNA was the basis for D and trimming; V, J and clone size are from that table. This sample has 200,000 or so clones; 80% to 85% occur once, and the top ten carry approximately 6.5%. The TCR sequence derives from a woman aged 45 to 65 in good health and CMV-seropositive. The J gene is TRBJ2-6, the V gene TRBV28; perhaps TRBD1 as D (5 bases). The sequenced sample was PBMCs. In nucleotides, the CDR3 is TGTGCCAGCAGTCCTTCCTACTCTGGGGCCAACGGCCTGACTTTC. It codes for CASSPSYSGANGLTF.